This T cell receptor (beta chain) is drawn from a study of Graves' ophthalmopathy and Graves' hyperthyroidism. Amplification of TCR beta CDR3 regions used RNA transcripts. HTBI-primed first-round RT-PCR preceded second-round multiplex PCR. Using its own MiXCR run on the multiplex PCR reads, TCRdb lists one record per CDR3 protein. The data show about 550,000 distinct CDR3 sequences, just under 40% seen once. The CDR3 totals 14 residues. Comments on this clonotype: The antigen is unknown. One junction end disagrees with the germline gene, perhaps due to a read error.

Study-wide results and caveats: Ophthalmopathy and stable hyperthyroidism were discriminated by a 13-signature model, with approximately 89% sensitivity and 81.08% specificity.

The sequence was obtained from an adult man with Graves' hyperthyroidism. V gene TRBV12-3 or TRBV12-4 combines with J gene TRBJ2-3; D is perhaps TRBD2 (6 bases). Input material: peripheral blood or thyroid tissue (not recorded which). DNA of the CDR3: TGTGCCACTTCGGACGAACTAGCCACAGATACGCAGTGTTTT. Residues: CATSDELATDTQCF.